These 19 T cell receptor beta chains were sequenced from one sample in a study of T cell clonality in common variable immunodeficiency. Using immunoSEQ multiplex PCR, the repertoire was profiled, and TCRdb retains in-frame clones only, with some absent. In total the sample includes 50,000 to 70,000 clones, none of them seen once. The sequenced sample consisted of peripheral blood mononuclear cells. The receptor source for this set is a person between 18 and 70 years old in good health.

This clone has ten or more counts. The sequenced fragment ends 3 residues before the CDR3 boundary, so the rest is inferred from the germline J gene. V is TRBV29-1 and J is TRBJ1-2; TRBD1 might be the D (5 bases). The CDR3 contains 13 residues. Germline-derived CDR1 and CDR2 are SQVTM and ANQGSEA. V lost 0 bases, J lost 4 bases, and 9 bases lay in between. CDR3 residues: CSVEEDSFYGYTF. The CDR3 bases that were read are TGCAGCGTTGAAGAAGACAGCTTCTATGGC. Filled out from reference TRBV29-1 and TRBJ1-2, the complete variable domain reads SAVISQKPSRDICQRGTSLTIQCQVDSQVTMMFWYRQQPGQSLTLIATANQGSEATYESGFVIDKFPISRPNLTFSTLTVSNMSPEDSSIYLCSVEEDSFYGYTFGSGTRLTVV.

This clone was picked up many times. The read is 3 residues too short to cover the CDR3 end, so that end is filled in from the germline J gene. V gene TRBV19 combines with J gene TRBJ2-5, with a weak D call TRBD1 (6 bases). Trimming cost V 4 bases and J 2 bases, with 8 bases left between them. The CDR3 runs 13 residues. The germline V gene has CDR1 LNHDA and CDR2 SQIVND (reference sequence). The CDR3 region is CASSTDRQETQYF. Partial CDR3 DNA: TGTGCCAGTAGTACAGACAGGCAAGAGACC.

In this sample, this clone turned up many times. The read is 3 residues too short to cover the CDR3 end, so that end is filled in from the germline J gene. This chain links TRBV18 with TRBJ2-5, with D possibly TRBD2 on 6 matching bases. Deletions cut 3 bases from V and 1 base from J, with 6 bases between. The germline V gene encodes CDR1 KGHSH and CDR2 LQKENI. The CDR3 has 13 residues. The chain's CDR3 is CASSPGGQETQYF. Partial CDR3 DNA: TGTGCCAGCTCACCGGGGGGCCAAGAGACC.

Many counts were recorded for this clone. CDR3 sequence reads: CASSPGLDGGDEQFF. The sequenced part of the CDR3 DNA is TGTGCCAGCAGTCCCGGACTAGATGGGGGGGATGAG. The chain is built from TRBV28 and TRBJ2-1, with 7 bases aligning to TRBD2. The read finishes 3 residues shy of the CDR3 end, and the germline J gene is used to complete it. V shed 5 bases, J shed 8 bases, and the junction held 12 bases outside the gene matches. Germline values: CDR1 MDHEN, CDR2 SYDVKM. The CDR3 spans 15 residues.

As to this clone: The read ends 3 residues early relative to the CDR3; the germline J gene fills the gap. The V call is TRBV18, the J call TRBJ1-2; D is undetermined. This CDR3 comprises 16 residues. Looked up from germline, CDR1 is KGHSH and CDR2 is LQKENI. Incomplete CDR3 DNA: TGTGCCAGCTCGCCCACTCTAGCGGGAGGGTCCGATGAC. Translating gives CASSPTLAGGSDD. In full, the CDR3 is CASSPTLAGGSDDYTF.

This clone has a count of ten or more. Read coverage stops 3 residues before the CDR3 terminus; the germline J gene supplies the remainder. This sequence joins TRBV5-1 and TRBJ2-1; 8 bases are shared with TRBD2. The CDR3 extends over 16 amino acids. Germline CDR1 and CDR2: SGHRS and YFSETQ. The trim removed 4 bases at V and 5 bases at J, leaving 11 bases unmatched. The sequenced CDR3 bases are TGCGCCAGCAGCCTTTATAGCGGGATTCTGGACAATGAG. It translates to CASSLYSGILDNE. Given in full, the CDR3 is CASSLYSGILDNEQFF. Drawing the rest from reference TRBV5-1 and TRBJ2-1, the complete variable domain is KAGVTQTPRYLIKTRGQQVTLSCSPISGHRSVSWYQQTPGQGLQFLFEYFSETQRNKGNFPGRFSGRQFSNSRSEMNVSTLELGDSALYLCASSLYSGILDNEQFFGPGTRLTVL.

This clone was counted ten times or more. Read data end 3 residues before the CDR3 end; the end is taken from the germline J gene. The gene calls are TRBV5-1 and TRBJ1-1, with D hard to call. The CDR3 consists of 12 residues. Trimming shortened V by 2 bases and J by 4 bases, and 6 bases separated the two germline ends. The germline CDR1 and CDR2 sequences are SGHRS and YFSETQ. The CDR3 loop reads CASSLEGTEAFF. CDR3 bases read: TGCGCCAGCAGCTTAGAGGGCACTGAA.

This clone was recorded at least ten times. The chain's CDR3 is CASSFGTGQETQYF. The part of the CDR3 DNA that was read is TGTGCCAGCAGCTTTGGGACAGGGCAAGAGACC. The chain carries TRBV9 and TRBJ2-5; 9 nucleotides align to TRBD1. The CDR3 end is not reached by the read, which stops 3 residues before it; the germline J gene fills it in. The CDR3 contains 14 residues. V shed 4 bases, J shed 2 bases, and the junction held 3 bases outside the gene matches. Germline CDR1 and CDR2: SGDLS and YYNGEE.

This clone was detected ten times or more. The read finishes 3 residues shy of the CDR3 end, and the germline J gene is used to complete it. The chain joins TRBV7-2 to TRBJ1-1; D is ambiguous. V dropped 4 bases and J dropped 1 base, with 7 bases sitting between them. This CDR3 comprises 13 residues. Germline V gene sequence: CDR1 SGHTA, CDR2 FQGNSA. The sequenced part of the CDR3 DNA is TGTGCCAGCAGCTCCCAGTGGAACACTGAA. Translation: CASSSQWNTE. The entire CDR3 protein reads CASSSQWNTEAFF.

This clone was detected ten times or more. The CDR3 goes on 3 residues after the read ends, and that part is filled in from the germline J gene. The chain combines TRBV13 with TRBJ2-1; D possibly corresponds to TRBD2 (7 bases). Per germline, CDR1 PRHDT and CDR2 FYEKMQ (reference sequence). The CDR3 spans 14 residues. V was shortened by 8 bases and J by 8 bases, with 19 bases between the two germline ends. The sequenced CDR3 bases are TGTGCCAGCCAGGGGCGGGGGCCATACGATGAG. This gives the protein CASQGRGPYDE. The entire CDR3 protein is CASQGRGPYDEQFF.

This clone was seen at least ten times. The CDR3 end lies 3 residues beyond the end of the read and is filled in from the germline J gene. The chain joins TRBV20-1 to TRBJ2-7, with 7 bases lining up with TRBD2. Germline-derived CDR1 and CDR2 are DFQATT and SNEGSKA (reference sequence). V lost 6 bases to trimming and J lost 5 bases; unmatched junction nucleotides: 10. The length of the CDR3 is 13 residues. CDR3 sequence reads: CSARRTSFNEQYF. Partial CDR3 DNA: TGCAGTGCCAGGAGGACTAGTTTTAACGAG.

This clone ranks as medium-sized (0.01 to 0.1%). The sequenced CDR3 bases are TGTGCCTGGCGACCGGACAGGGTAAGCGTGAATACG. It is translated as CAWRPDRVSVNT. The complete CDR3 reads CAWRPDRVSVNTQYF. The J gene is TRBJ2-3, the V gene TRBV30; the match to TRBD1 covers 8 bases. The read terminates 3 residues ahead of where the CDR3 ends, so the germline J gene completes it. Germline V gives CDR1 GTSNPN, CDR2 SVGIG (reference sequence). The CDR3 contains 15 residues. Trimming removed 5 bases from V and 7 bases from J; junction bases left unmatched: 14.

This clone has at least ten counts. Incomplete CDR3 DNA: TGTGCCAGTAGCTATAGCGGGGGCGTCGACGAG. Translating it yields CASSYSGGVDE. The whole CDR3 region reads CASSYSGGVDEQYF. The V and J genes are TRBV19 and TRBJ2-7; 9 positions agree with TRBD2. The sequenced fragment ends 3 residues before the CDR3 boundary, so the rest is inferred from the germline J gene. This CDR3 contains 14 residues. The germline V gene encodes CDR1 LNHDA and CDR2 SQIVND (reference sequence). J lost 5 bases, V lost 6 bases, and 8 bases had no gene match.

This clone was seen repeatedly, ten times or more. The read finishes 3 residues shy of the CDR3 end, and the germline J gene is used to complete it. V gene TRBV30 combines with J gene TRBJ1-5; weak D call: TRBD1 (5 bases). Trimming took 1 base from V and 3 from J, leaving 13 bases between them. The CDR3 has 15 amino acids. Per the germline V gene, CDR1 is GTSNPN and CDR2 is SVGIG (reference sequence). The CDR3 sequence: CAWSAGGATNQPQHF. The covered CDR3 bases are TGTGCCTGGAGTGCGGGTGGGGCTACCAATCAGCCC.

On this clone itself: The observed sequence ends 3 residues before the CDR3 terminus, with the missing tail filled in from the germline J gene. The rearrangement uses TRBV5-6 and TRBJ1-6, with D perhaps matching TRBD1 (6 bases). The germline CDR1 and CDR2 sequences are SGHDT and YYEEEE. This CDR3 contains 15 residues. V was clipped by 7 bases and J by 9 bases, with 20 bases between them. CDR3 sequence: CASGQRQGLSSPLHF. The DNA read from the CDR3 is TGTGCCAGCGGTCAGAGGCAGGGGCTGAGTTCACCC.

The table lists this clone with many counts. The read ends 3 residues shy of where the CDR3 ends; the end is completed using the germline J gene. The chain has TRBV20-1 and TRBJ1-4, with 10 bases matching TRBD1. The CDR3 is 15 residues long. The ends lost 2 bases at V and 5 bases at J; junction bases unmatched: 5. Germline V gene lookup returns CDR1 DFQATT and CDR2 SNEGSKA (reference sequence). The CDR3 loop is CSARNPGQGNEKLFF. CDR3 DNA, as far as it was read: TGCAGTGCTAGAAACCCGGGACAGGGGAATGAAAAA.

This clone occurred many times. The sequence runs out 3 residues before the end of the CDR3; the remainder is reconstructed from the germline J gene. V and J are TRBV19 and TRBJ1-2; TRBD1 matches at 7 bases. The V gene end was trimmed by 8 bases and the J gene end by 7 bases; junction bases not matched to a gene: 19. The CDR3 consists of 16 residues. Germline-derived CDR1 and CDR2 are LNHDA and SQIVND (reference sequence). The CDR3 region is CASYDRERPGLRGYTF. CDR3 bases read: TGTGCCAGTTACGACAGGGAAAGACCAGGGCTGCGTGGC.

This clone was found many times. The CDR3 end falls 3 residues outside the read, so it is completed with the germline J gene. This chain connects TRBV5-5 to TRBJ2-7; 10 nucleotides match TRBD2. Germline trimming cut 5 bases from V and 1 base from J; bases unmatched to any gene: 6. The CDR3 covers 15 residues. Germline CDR1 and CDR2: SGHKS and YYEKEE (reference sequence). CDR3 bases read: TGTGCCAGCAGTCCCCGGACTAGCGGTTCCTACGAG. Its translation: CASSPRTSGSYE. The full CDR3 protein is CASSPRTSGSYEQYF.

This clone was recorded many times. Sequencing ends 3 residues short of the CDR3 end; the germline J gene provides the rest. The V call is TRBV19, the J call TRBJ1-4, with D hard to call. V lost 4 bases and J 0 bases, leaving 9 bases between the germline ends. This CDR3 contains 15 residues. In germline, CDR1 is LNHDA, CDR2 SQIVND (reference sequence). The CDR3 here is CASSRAPTTNEKLFF. CDR3 DNA, as far as it was read: TGTGCCAGTAGTAGAGCCCCGACAACTAATGAAAAA.